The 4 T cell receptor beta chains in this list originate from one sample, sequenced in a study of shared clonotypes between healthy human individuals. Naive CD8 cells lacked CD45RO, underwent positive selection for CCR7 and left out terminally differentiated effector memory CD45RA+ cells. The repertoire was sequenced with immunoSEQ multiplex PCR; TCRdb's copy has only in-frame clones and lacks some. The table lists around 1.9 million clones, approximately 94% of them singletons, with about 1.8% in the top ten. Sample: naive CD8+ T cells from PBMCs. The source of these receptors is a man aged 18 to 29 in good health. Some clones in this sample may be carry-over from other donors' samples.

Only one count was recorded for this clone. This CDR3 is CASSQGTVVGPQETQYF. CDR3 DNA: TGCGCCAGCAGCCAAGGTACCGTCGTCGGCCCCCAAGAGACCCAGTACTTC. This chain joins TRBV4-1 and TRBJ2-5; D is undetermined. The V gene lost 1 base and the J gene lost 1 base, with 16 bases spanning the gap. The CDR3 spans 17 residues. CDR1 and CDR2 (germline): MGHRA, YSYEKL.

The CDR3 is CASSRGPDRIKNIQYF. CDR3 coding DNA: TGTGCCAGCAGTAGGGGGCCGGACAGGATTAAAAACATTCAGTACTTC. This chain uses TRBV27 with TRBJ2-4; 7 nucleotides align to TRBD1. The V and J ends lost 5 bases and 4 bases, in that order; junction bases with no gene match: 11. The CDR3 consists of 16 residues. Germline-derived CDR1 and CDR2 are MNHEY and SMNVEV (reference sequence).

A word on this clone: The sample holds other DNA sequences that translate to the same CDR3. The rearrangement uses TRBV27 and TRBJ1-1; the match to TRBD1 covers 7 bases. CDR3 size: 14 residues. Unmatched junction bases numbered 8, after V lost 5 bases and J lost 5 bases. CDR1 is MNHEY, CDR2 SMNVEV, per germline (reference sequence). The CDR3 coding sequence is TGTGCCAGCAGTCCCAGGGGGGTCGGGACTGAAGCTTTCTTT. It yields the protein CASSPRGVGTEAFF.

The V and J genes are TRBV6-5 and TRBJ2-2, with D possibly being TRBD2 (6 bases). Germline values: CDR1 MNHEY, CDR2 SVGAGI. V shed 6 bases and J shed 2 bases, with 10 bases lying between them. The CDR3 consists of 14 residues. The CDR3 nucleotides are TGTGCCAGCAGGGGAGGACGTAACACCGGGGAGCTGTTTTTT. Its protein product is CASRGGRNTGELFF.